This entry lists 10 T cell receptor beta chains sequenced from one sample in a study of blood T cell repertoires in COVID-19. Generated by immunoSEQ multiplex PCR, the TCRdb table keeps only in-frame clones and is missing some. The repertoire holds under 200,000 clones, with 88% as singletons. Sequences were obtained from peripheral blood. The receptors come from a man aged 35 to 55 with active or convalescent COVID-19.

The chain is built from TRBV3-1 (or the pseudogene TRBV3-2) and TRBJ2-1; TRBD2 matches at 14 bases. CDR3 length equals 21 residues. The germline CDR1 and CDR2 sequences are LGHDT and YNNKEL (reference sequence). J was trimmed by 7 bases and V by 3 bases; bases with no gene match: 20. The CDR3 sequence is CASSHNNNPGLAGAGWNEQFF. DNA of the CDR3: TGTGCCAGCAGCCATAATAATAATCCGGGACTAGCGGGAGCGGGGTGGAATGAGCAGTTCTTC.

The rearrangement links TRBV30 to TRBJ1-1; D is undetermined. Germline V gene data show CDR1 as GTSNPN and CDR2 as SVGIG (reference sequence). The CDR3 is 11 residues long. V lost 4 bases to trimming and J lost 1 base, with 4 bases between them. The CDR3 here is CAWNTNTEAFF. CDR3 sequence (DNA): TGTGCCTGGAACACGAACACTGAAGCTTTCTTT.

J is TRBJ1-1 and V is TRBV19; TRBD1 matches 8 bases. Germline V gene sequence: CDR1 LNHDA, CDR2 SQIVND (reference sequence). The length of the CDR3 is 14 residues. Losses at the gene ends were 5 bases for V and 2 bases for J; bases not matched to a gene: 4. CDR3 amino acids: CASSYRGSNTEAFF. The CDR3, as DNA: TGTGCCAGTAGTTACAGGGGGTCTAACACTGAAGCTTTCTTT. The entire variable domain, with the rest obtained from reference TRBV19 and TRBJ1-1, is as follows: DGGITQSPKYLFRKEGQNVTLSCEQNLNHDAMYWYRQDPGQGLRLIYYSQIVNDFQKGDIAEGYSVSREKKESFPLTVTSAQKNPTAFYLCASSYRGSNTEAFFGQGTRLTVV.

The chain couples TRBV27 to TRBJ2-6, with D maybe TRBD1 (6 bases). Germline V gene lookup returns CDR1 MNHEY and CDR2 SMNVEV (reference sequence). The length of the CDR3 is 17 residues. The germline V and J ends were trimmed by 4 bases and 0 bases, with 13 bases remaining between them. The CDR3 DNA is TGTGCCAGCAGTTGGAGGACAGCCACCTCTGGGGCCAACGTCCTGACTTTC. Protein product: CASSWRTATSGANVLTF.

This chain joins TRBV3-1 (or the pseudogene TRBV3-2) and TRBJ1-3, with D possibly being TRBD1 (5 bases). This CDR3 is 15 amino acids long. CDR1 and CDR2 from the germline V gene are LGHDT and YNNKEL (reference sequence). Trimming stripped 6 bases from V and 2 bases from J, with 14 bases between. Written as DNA, the CDR3 is TGTGCCAGCAGTCGTACAGGCTCGACTGGAAACACCATATATTTT. Its translation: CASSRTGSTGNTIYF.

The chain couples TRBV7-9 to TRBJ1-1, with 9 bases lining up with TRBD1. Germline lookup yields CDR1 SEHNR and CDR2 FQNEAQ (reference sequence). This CDR3 has 16 residues. V lost 1 base and J lost 10; bases outside the gene matches: 13. The CDR3, as DNA: TGTGCCAGCAGCTTAGGGGACAGGGCCTTCCCGAATGGAGCTTTCTTT. It is translated as CASSLGDRAFPNGAFF.

The chain recombines TRBV6-2 or TRBV6-3 with TRBJ2-7; 7 positions match TRBD1. Trimming took 6 bases from V and 4 from J; bases not matched to a gene: 12. Germline CDR1 reads MNHEY; CDR2 reads SVGEGT. The CDR3 consists of 15 residues. The CDR3 sequence: CASSLLTGKYYEQYF. CDR3 coding DNA: TGTGCCAGCAGCCTGTTGACAGGGAAGTATTACGAGCAGTACTTC.

The chain couples TRBV5-6 to TRBJ1-5, with D uncertain. The germline V and J ends were trimmed by 0 bases and 5 bases, with 6 bases remaining between them. The CDR3 spans 13 residues. Germline loops: CDR1 SGHDT, CDR2 YYEEEE. CDR3 DNA: TGTGCCAGCAGCTTGGGAGGGTATCAGCCCCAGCATTTT. It is translated as CASSLGGYQPQHF.

The sample holds one count of this clone. The J gene is TRBJ2-5, the V gene TRBV15; TRBD1 might be the D (6 bases). This CDR3 contains 14 residues. V was shortened by 5 bases and J by 5 bases, with 15 bases between the two germline ends. Germline values: CDR1 LNHNV, CDR2 YYDKDF (reference sequence). For the CDR3, the DNA is TGTGCCACCAGCGGCCAGGGGATTTGGGAGACCCAGTACTTC. The encoded protein is CATSGQGIWETQYF.

The J gene is TRBJ2-2, the V gene TRBV9; 8 bases are a match to TRBD1. CDR1 SGDLS and CDR2 YYNGEE come from the germline V gene. The junction had 11 bases not matched to a gene; V was cut back by 3 bases and J by 7 bases. The CDR3 is made up of 16 amino acids. CDR3 in DNA: TGTGCCAGCAGCGCAACTGGCAGGGGGCTTGACGGGGAGCTGTTTTTT. Its translation: CASSATGRGLDGELFF.